The clone carrying this T cell receptor (beta chain) has a handful of counts. The sample is drawn from a study of beta chain features in type 1 diabetes. The investigators reverse transcribed all of the isolated RNA, so they sequenced expressed TCRB transcripts. Naive, central memory and regulatory T cell samples came to a mean of approximately 3.3 million reads. Produced via immunoSEQ multiplex PCR; TCRdb's table is partial and in-frame only. The sample shows approximately 140,000 clones, around 50% of them seen only once. Sorting that relied on CD45RO/CCR7/CD25/CD127/CD95/CD27 yielded CD4+ naive, central memory, regulatory and stem cell-like memory cells. After removal of 3 bases from V and 4 bases from J, the junction contained 7 bases not matched to a gene. CDR1 and CDR2 from the germline V gene are MNHEY and SMNVEV (reference sequence). The CDR3 totals 16 residues.

This TCR came from a man in his late teens or twenties in good health. This chain links TRBV27 with TRBJ1-5; the match to TRBD1 covers 9 bases. Sequencing was done on a sample of Tregs from blood. The CDR3 loop reads CASSFSRQGGNQPQHF. CDR3 in DNA: TGTGCCAGCAGTTTTTCCCGACAGGGGGGAAATCAGCCCCAGCATTTT.